Detailed here is one TCR beta chain. The data belong to a study of blood T cell repertoires in COVID-19. As for the study in general: Sources were T cells, B-cell-depleted T cells, or PBMCs; the material itself was cDNA or gDNA.

Per the study methods: Researchers report that nucleated cell counts were estimated from reference gene primer amplification. The repertoire was sequenced with immunoSEQ multiplex PCR; TCRdb's copy has only in-frame clones and lacks some. V and J calls and clone size are copied from that table; D and trimming were computed from the DNA. This table has about 270,000 clones, approximately 86% appearing once. The receptor's source is a woman aged 55-70 years who had recovered from COVID-19. The sequenced material came from peripheral blood.

The CDR3 DNA is TGTGCCAGCAGCCCTCTCCAGCAGCAAGGTGGCAAGCGGTACTTC. This encodes CASSPLQQQGGKRYF. The chain is built from TRBV7-6 and TRBJ2-7; D unclear. CDR3 length equals 15 residues. Germline loops: CDR1 SGHVS, CDR2 FNYEAQ. The V and J ends lost 5 bases and 12 bases respectively, with 26 bases between them.